This passage covers 21 T cell receptor beta chains from one sample sequenced in a study of regulatory T cells in long-lasting Graves disease. Construction of TCR beta libraries relied on iRepertoire HTBI primers and on Arm-PCR targeting CDR3 regions. TCRdb itself ran the multiplex PCR reads through MiXCR, one entry per CDR3 protein. The profile shows 600,000 to 800,000 distinct CDR3 sequences, roughly 30% of them singletons. Noted time point: persistent/refractory GD, antithyroid drugs over 5 years with positive TRAb. Making the TCR library involved RNA that had been extracted from PBMCs. The specimen comprised peripheral blood mononuclear cells (PBMCs), sampled when the disease was refractory, from a patient treated with antithyroid drugs. The source is a female donor with Graves disease.

The rearrangement uses TRBV6-7 and TRBJ2-5; TRBD1 matches 8 bases. TRBV6-7 is annotated as an ORF whose role is uncertain. V dropped 5 bases and J dropped 5; count of bases not matched to a gene: 4. CDR3 size: 13 residues. The CDR3 nucleotides read TGTGCCAGCAGTGGCAGGGGGCCGGAGACCCAGTACTTC. As protein: CASSGRGPETQYF.

This chain links TRBV19 with TRBJ2-2; D perhaps matches TRBD1 (6 bases). The germline CDR1 and CDR2 sequences are LNHDA and SQIVND (reference sequence). The CDR3 runs to 13 residues. V lost 11 bases and J lost 2, with 12 bases in between. CDR3: CAGRDKNTGELFF. For the CDR3, the DNA is TGTGCCGGCCGGGACAAAAACACCGGGGAGCTGTTTTTT.

The chain recombines TRBV19 with TRBJ1-1, with D unclear. This CDR3 contains 15 residues. CDR1 is LNHDA, CDR2 SQIVND, per germline (reference sequence). The V and J ends lost 7 bases and 0 bases respectively, with 15 bases between them. The CDR3 DNA reads as TGTGCCAGTACCCCCCCGGTGGTCCTGAACACTGAAGCTTTCTTT. It is translated as CASTPPVVLNTEAFF. Filled out from reference TRBV19 and TRBJ1-1, the complete variable domain reads DGGITQSPKYLFRKEGQNVTLSCEQNLNHDAMYWYRQDPGQGLRLIYYSQIVNDFQKGDIAEGYSVSREKKESFPLTVTSAQKNPTAFYLCASTPPVVLNTEAFFGQGTRLTVV.

This clonotype has more than one count but fewer than ten. The chain links TRBV7-8 to TRBJ1-1, with 9 nucleotides matching TRBD1. The CDR3 is 15 residues long. CDR1 is SGHVS, CDR2 FQNEAQ, per germline. The V gene end was trimmed by 5 bases and the J gene end by 4 bases; junction bases not matched to a gene: 8. CDR3 residues: CASSLRGTGLTEAFF. In DNA form, the CDR3 reads TGTGCCAGCAGCCTAAGGGGGACAGGGCTCACTGAAGCTTTCTTT.

The chain employs TRBV28 and TRBJ2-1, with D unresolved. The length of the CDR3 is 14 residues. CDR1 and CDR2 from the germline V gene are MDHEN and SYDVKM. Between the trimmed V and J ends, which lost 7 bases and 4 bases, there was a span of 14 bases. The CDR3 DNA is TGTGCCAGCACCTCCCCCCCGCGGTACAATGAGCAGTTCTTC. Its protein product is CASTSPPRYNEQFF. The variable domain in full, with the rest retrieved from reference TRBV28 and TRBJ2-1, is DVKVTQSSRYLVKRTGEKVFLECVQDMDHENMFWYRQDPGLGLRLIYFSYDVKMKEKGDIPEGYSVSREKKERFSLILESASTNQTSMYLCASTSPPRYNEQFFGPGTRLTVL.

This clonotype was detected many times. J is TRBJ2-7 and V is TRBV11-2, with D possibly being TRBD2 (5 bases). The CDR3 consists of 12 residues. Germline-derived CDR1 and CDR2 are SGHAT and FQNNGV. Trimming took off 8 bases at V and 6 bases at J, with 14 bases between the two ends. CDR3 region: CASRPEAGEQYF. In DNA form, the CDR3 reads TGTGCCAGCCGTCCGGAGGCTGGCGAGCAGTACTTC.

The chain recombines TRBV20-1 with TRBJ2-5, with D perhaps TRBD2 (5 bases). CDR1 is DFQATT and CDR2 is SNEGSKA in the germline V gene (reference sequence). The germline V and J ends were trimmed by 6 bases and 5 bases, with 13 bases remaining between them. The CDR3 contains 12 residues. The DNA of the CDR3 is TGCAGTGCCCGACCGGAGGCTGAGACCCAGTACTTC. Amino acids: CSARPEAETQYF.

This sequence joins TRBV10-3 and TRBJ2-1; no definite D call. The CDR3 spans 16 residues. The V and J ends lost 4 bases and 4 bases respectively, with 17 bases between them. Germline CDR1 reads ENHRY; CDR2 reads SYGVKD. CDR3 sequence reads: CAISVGRDWPYNEQFF. CDR3 bases: TGTGCCATCAGTGTGGGCAGAGACTGGCCTTACAATGAGCAGTTCTTC.

This clonotype was recorded only once. Germline is not matched at one junction end, which may reflect a read error. The rearrangement links TRBV11-2 to TRBJ2-2, with D uncertain. The CDR3 has 14 residues. The germline CDR1 and CDR2 sequences are SGHAT and FQNNGV. CDR3 residues: CASGLDSDTGELFF. The CDR3 DNA follows: TGTGCCAGCGGCTTAGACTCCGACACCGGGGAGCTGTTTTTT.

The chain has TRBV10-3 and TRBJ1-4, with TRBD1 identical over 11 bases. After removal of 3 bases from V and 5 bases from J, the junction contained 5 bases not matched to a gene. Germline CDR1 ENHRY, CDR2 SYGVKD. The CDR3 loop spans 16 amino acids. Here the CDR3 DNA reads TGTGCCATCAGTGACCCCGGGACAGGGGGGAATGAAAAACTGTTTTTT. Translated, it gives CAISDPGTGGNEKLFF.

The CDR3 region is CASSLDGQGKPQHF. The DNA of the CDR3 is TGTGCCAGCAGCTTAGATGGTCAGGGCAAGCCCCAGCATTTT. The rearrangement uses TRBV7-9 and TRBJ1-5; possibly TRBD1 for D (5 bases). This CDR3 region has 14 residues. The germline V gene has CDR1 SEHNR and CDR2 FQNEAQ (reference sequence). V lost 1 base and J lost 8, with 12 bases in between. Full variable domain (remainder filled in from reference TRBV7-9 and TRBJ1-5): DTGVSQNPRHKITKRGQNVTFRCDPISEHNRLYWYRQTLGQGPEFLTYFQNEAQLEKSRLLSDRFSAERPKGSFSTLEIQRTEQGDSAMYLCASSLDGQGKPQHFGDGTRLSIL.

This clonotype was recorded a few times. The chain employs TRBV30 and TRBJ1-5; 7 nucleotides line up with TRBD1. V shed 1 base and J 2 bases; nucleotides not matched to a gene: 11. Per germline, CDR1 GTSNPN and CDR2 SVGIG (reference sequence). The CDR3 consists of 17 residues. The CDR3 sequence is CAWSEGRGRWGNQPQHF. The CDR3 DNA is TGTGCCTGGAGTGAAGGCAGGGGGAGGTGGGGCAATCAGCCCCAGCATTTT.

The chain joins TRBV27 to TRBJ1-6, with D possibly being TRBD1 (6 bases). Trimming took 5 bases from V and 4 from J, leaving 24 bases between them. The length of the CDR3 is 19 residues. The germline gives CDR1 MNHEY, CDR2 SMNVEV (reference sequence). The CDR3 DNA follows: TGTGCCAGCAGTCCCCCCCGGTCGGGGGGCCGGGTTTATAATTCACCCCTCCACTTT. Amino acids: CASSPPRSGGRVYNSPLHF.

Of note for this clonotype: An end of the junction differs from the germline gene, which may be a read error. DNA for the CDR3: TGTGCCACCAGCTTAGTCGGGAGGGCCTGGCAAGAGACCCAGTACTTC. It codes for CATSLVGRAWQETQYF. This chain connects TRBV7-2 to TRBJ2-5; TRBD2 matches 8 bases. Per germline, CDR1 SGHTA and CDR2 FQGNSA. The CDR3 has 16 residues.

This clonotype was seen ten or more times. The chain is built from TRBV20-1 and TRBJ1-1; a weak D match, TRBD1 (5 bases). The CDR3 runs to 13 residues. Looked up from germline, CDR1 is DFQATT and CDR2 is SNEGSKA (reference sequence). Trimming removed 0 bases at V and 4 bases at J, with 9 bases between. This chain's CDR3 is CSARDSRVTEAFF. CDR3 nucleotides: TGCAGTGCTAGAGACAGCAGGGTCACTGAAGCTTTCTTT.

The rearrangement joins TRBV5-1 to TRBJ1-1; 7 nucleotides line up with TRBD1. Germline CDR1 and CDR2: SGHRS and YFSETQ. The CDR3 totals 17 residues. V was clipped by 0 bases and J by 6 bases; unmatched bases: 14. CDR3 nucleotide sequence: TGCGCCAGCAGCTTGGGCCTTCGACAGGGTTCAGTCGCTGAAGCTTTCTTT. It encodes CASSLGLRQGSVAEAFF.

This clonotype appeared a few times. The chain carries TRBV12-3 or TRBV12-4 and TRBJ1-5; 10 bases align to TRBD1. With V trimmed by 5 bases and J by 6 bases, 7 bases remained unmatched. There are 15 residues in the CDR3. The CDR3 protein is CASSRQGALGQPQHF. The CDR3 nucleotides read TGTGCCAGCAGTCGACAGGGGGCGCTTGGTCAGCCCCAGCATTTT.

In this sample, this clonotype turned up once. This may stem from a read error, because a much larger clone lies one nucleotide away. CDR3 in amino acids: CASSGNLLGSQPQHF. As DNA, the CDR3 is TGTGCCAGCAGTGGGAATCTGCTTGGCAGTCAGCCCCAGCATTTT. This sequence joins TRBV12-3 or TRBV12-4 and TRBJ1-5, with unresolved D. V was trimmed by 5 bases and J by 6 bases, leaving 17 bases between them. This CDR3 is 15 amino acids long.

The gene calls are TRBV20-1 and TRBJ2-1; weak D call: TRBD2 (5 bases). V was trimmed by 3 bases and J by 8 bases, leaving 17 bases between them. There are 14 residues in the CDR3. Looked up from germline, CDR1 is DFQATT and CDR2 is SNEGSKA (reference sequence). In DNA form, the CDR3 reads TGCAGTGCTAGTGGACTTGTTGTTTTGGATGAGCAGTTCTTC. Its translation is CSASGLVVLDEQFF.

The chain recombines TRBV7-3 with TRBJ2-1; 9 bases are a match to TRBD2. The CDR3 totals 16 residues. Trimming removed 5 bases from V and 4 bases from J; junction bases left unmatched: 9. The germline V gene encodes CDR1 SGHTA and CDR2 FQGTGA. The CDR3: CASSPMGLAGYNEQFF. The CDR3 nucleotides are TGTGCCAGCAGCCCAATGGGGCTAGCGGGGTACAATGAGCAGTTCTTC.

This clonotype was seen more than once but under ten times. The V call is TRBV29-1, the J call TRBJ1-5; D is undetermined. CDR3 length: 13 residues. With 3 bases removed from V and 3 bases from J, the gap between germline ends came to 9 bases. Germline CDR1 SQVTM, CDR2 ANQGSEA. The CDR3 here is CSVEVTANQPQHF. The CDR3 nucleotides are TGCAGCGTTGAGGTTACAGCCAATCAGCCCCAGCATTTT.